Below are 18 T cell receptor beta chains sequenced from a single sample in a study of cytomegalovirus exposure and HLA in healthy donors. In the PCR, 60 Vbeta and 13 Jbeta primers were used. Data came from immunoSEQ multiplex PCR; TCRdb stores just in-frame clones and leaves some out. The table has 95,000 to 150,000 clones, around 79% seen once. The sequenced material came from PBMCs. The receptors shown here come from a woman aged 18-29 years in good health and CMV-seronegative.

The V gene is TRBV2, the J gene TRBJ1-1; tentative D call: TRBD1 (6 bases). From germline, CDR1 is SNHLY and CDR2 FYNNEI. This CDR3 region has 19 residues. With 2 bases removed from V and 0 bases from J, the gap between germline ends came to 22 bases. The CDR3 DNA reads TGTGCCAGCAGTGAAAGGGGGGGACGGAACGGCGGGATGAACACTGAAGCTTTCTTT. Its translation is CASSERGGRNGGMNTEAFF.

V usage is TRBV19 and J usage is TRBJ2-3; TRBD1 is a possible D gene (5 bases). Trimming took off 4 bases at V and 1 base at J, with 9 bases between the two ends. There are 14 residues in the CDR3. The germline V gene encodes CDR1 LNHDA and CDR2 SQIVND (reference sequence). Here the CDR3 DNA reads TGTGCCAGTAGTAGGGGCTCCCGCACAGATACGCAGTATTTT. Its translation: CASSRGSRTDTQYF.

The chain employs TRBV5-1 and TRBJ1-1; D is unresolved. CDR3 length: 13 amino acids. Trimming removed 2 bases at V and 4 bases at J, with 9 bases between. Looked up from germline, CDR1 is SGHRS and CDR2 is YFSETQ. The CDR3 reads CASSFRGFTEAFF. The CDR3 region has the DNA TGCGCCAGCAGCTTTCGGGGTTTCACTGAAGCTTTCTTT. Drawing the rest from reference TRBV5-1 and TRBJ1-1, the complete variable domain is KAGVTQTPRYLIKTRGQQVTLSCSPISGHRSVSWYQQTPGQGLQFLFEYFSETQRNKGNFPGRFSGRQFSNSRSEMNVSTLELGDSALYLCASSFRGFTEAFFGQGTRLTVV.

This clone was recorded a few times. The rearrangement links TRBV28 to TRBJ1-5, with 7 bases lining up with TRBD1. There are 16 residues in the CDR3. Germline lookup yields CDR1 MDHEN and CDR2 SYDVKM. V trimming: 8 bases; J trimming: 4 bases; junction bases outside the gene matches: 14. Written as DNA, the CDR3 is TGTGCCAGCCGTCCGATAGGGACAGCTCCAAATCAGCCCCAGCATTTT. Its translation is CASRPIGTAPNQPQHF.

V gene TRBV27 combines with J gene TRBJ2-6; TRBD1 is a possible D gene (5 bases). CDR1 is MNHEY and CDR2 is SMNVEV in the germline V gene (reference sequence). The CDR3 runs 16 residues. V lost 3 bases and J lost 1, with 10 bases in between. CDR3 bases: TGTGCCAGCAGTTTCGCCAAGGGGTCTGGGGCCAACGTCCTGACTTTC. Its protein is CASSFAKGSGANVLTF. Full variable domain (rest looked up from reference TRBV27 and TRBJ2-6): EAQVTQNPRYLITVTGKKLTVTCSQNMNHEYMSWYRQDPGLGLRQIYYSMNVEVTDKGDVPEGYKVSRKEKRNFPLILESPSPNQTSLYFCASSFAKGSGANVLTFGAGSRLTVL.

This sequence joins TRBV6-1 and TRBJ2-3, with 11 bases identical to TRBD2. The V gene's germline CDR1 is MNHNS and CDR2 SASEGT. The CDR3 is 17 amino acids. V was clipped by 2 bases and J by 2 bases; unmatched bases: 6. The CDR3 loop reads CASSESLAGGLTDTQYF. The DNA for the CDR3 is TGTGCCAGCAGTGAAAGTCTAGCGGGGGGTCTCACAGATACGCAGTATTTT.

The J gene is TRBJ2-3, the V gene TRBV5-1; 8 nucleotides agree with TRBD2. V was clipped by 2 bases and J by 0 bases; unmatched bases: 5. CDR1 is SGHRS and CDR2 is YFSETQ in the germline V gene. The CDR3 has 16 amino acids. The DNA for the CDR3 is TGCGCCAGCAGCTTTACTAGCGGACCTAGCACAGATACGCAGTATTTT. It yields the protein CASSFTSGPSTDTQYF.

The rearrangement links TRBV11-3 to TRBJ2-5; 12 bases line up with TRBD2. The CDR3 spans 16 residues. V gave up 4 bases and J gave up 0 bases; unmatched junction bases: 3. The germline V gene encodes CDR1 SGHNT and CDR2 YENEEA. The CDR3 DNA sequence: TGTGCCAGCAGCTCTAGACTAGCGGGGGACCAAGAGACCCAGTACTTC. Translated: CASSSRLAGDQETQYF.

About this clone itself: The junction differs from germline at one of its ends, possibly a read error. The rearrangement uses TRBV7-8 and TRBJ2-6; TRBD1 agrees at 8 bases. There are 18 residues in the CDR3. The V gene's germline CDR1 is SGHVS and CDR2 FQNEAQ. DNA of the CDR3: TGTGCCAGCAGCCCCCGACAGGGGATCCACTCTGGGGCCAACGGCCTGACTTTC. Translation: CASSPRQGIHSGANGLTF.

The chain links TRBV6-4 to TRBJ2-1; D ambiguous. Trimming shortened V by 3 bases and J by 8 bases, and 11 bases separated the two germline ends. Germline loops: CDR1 MRHNA, CDR2 SNTAGT. This CDR3 comprises 13 residues. The CDR3: CASSDSGRDEQFF. DNA for the CDR3: TGTGCCAGCAGTGATTCTGGCCGGGATGAGCAGTTCTTC.

The rearrangement joins TRBV28 to TRBJ2-1; 7 bases are a match to TRBD1. V lost 2 bases to trimming and J lost 0 bases; unmatched junction nucleotides: 4. The CDR3 sequence is 16 residues long. Germline values: CDR1 MDHEN, CDR2 SYDVKM. The CDR3 loop is CASSLPTGSSYNEQFF. The CDR3 DNA reads as TGTGCCAGCAGTTTACCGACAGGGAGCTCCTACAATGAGCAGTTCTTC. The entire variable domain, with the rest obtained from reference TRBV28 and TRBJ2-1, is as follows: DVKVTQSSRYLVKRTGEKVFLECVQDMDHENMFWYRQDPGLGLRLIYFSYDVKMKEKGDIPEGYSVSREKKERFSLILESASTNQTSMYLCASSLPTGSSYNEQFFGPGTRLTVL.

The V call is TRBV2, the J call TRBJ2-1; D may be TRBD2 (6 bases). V lost 5 bases, J lost 1 base, and 15 bases lay in between. The CDR3 contains 16 residues. CDR1 is SNHLY, CDR2 FYNNEI, per germline. The CDR3 loop is CASSPRLGGSYNEQFF. The CDR3 nucleotides are TGTGCCAGCAGTCCTCGACTAGGAGGTTCCTACAATGAGCAGTTCTTC.

The chain combines TRBV7-2 with TRBJ1-5; weak D call: TRBD1 (5 bases). Germline V gives CDR1 SGHTA, CDR2 FQGNSA. There are 13 residues in the CDR3. The V end lost 5 bases, the J end lost 5 bases, and 10 bases lay between the germline ends. CDR3 nucleotide sequence: TGTGCCAGCAGCCCCGACAGTTATCAGCCCCAGCATTTT. This translates into CASSPDSYQPQHF.

This chain uses TRBV30 with TRBJ1-1, with unresolved D. V was cut by 1 base and J by 4 bases, with 13 bases left in between. Germline V gene lookup returns CDR1 GTSNPN and CDR2 SVGIG (reference sequence). This CDR3 is built from 14 residues. As DNA, the CDR3 is TGTGCCTGGAGTGGGGCGCAGTATGCCACTGAAGCTTTCTTT. Its translation is CAWSGAQYATEAFF.

A single count supports this clone. V gene TRBV6-5 combines with J gene TRBJ2-7, with D perhaps TRBD1 (6 bases). Trimming took off 5 bases at V and 0 bases at J, with 14 bases between the two ends. This CDR3 has 15 residues. CDR1 and CDR2 from the germline V gene are MNHEY and SVGAGI. The CDR3, as DNA: TGTGCCAGCAGTGGCCGGGACATACGCTCCTACGAGCAGTACTTC. Its protein product is CASSGRDIRSYEQYF.

The rearrangement uses TRBV19 and TRBJ1-5; the D gene is possibly TRBD1 (5 bases). The CDR3 runs 13 residues. V was cut by 2 bases and J by 4 bases, with 6 bases left in between. CDR1 is LNHDA, CDR2 SQIVND, per germline (reference sequence). The CDR3, as DNA: TGTGCCAGTAGTATACGGGGGAATCAGCCCCAGCATTTT. It yields the protein CASSIRGNQPQHF. Using reference TRBV19 and TRBJ1-5 for the parts outside the CDR3, the full variable domain is DGGITQSPKYLFRKEGQNVTLSCEQNLNHDAMYWYRQDPGQGLRLIYYSQIVNDFQKGDIAEGYSVSREKKESFPLTVTSAQKNPTAFYLCASSIRGNQPQHFGDGTRLSIL.

The V call is TRBV5-1, the J call TRBJ2-5; 9 nucleotides match TRBD1. The CDR3 is 15 residues long. CDR1 is SGHRS and CDR2 is YFSETQ in the germline V gene. The ends lost 5 bases at V and 3 bases at J; junction bases unmatched: 8. CDR3 nucleotides: TGCGCCAGCAGGCGGTCCGGGACAGGGAAAGAGACCCAGTACTTC. This gives the protein CASRRSGTGKETQYF.

The chain joins TRBV29-1 to TRBJ1-5; D remains unclear. The germline V gene has CDR1 SQVTM and CDR2 ANQGSEA. V lost 4 bases to trimming and J lost 4 bases, with 11 bases between them. CDR3 length equals 13 residues. The CDR3 is CSVVSLPNQPQHF. The CDR3 nucleotides are TGCAGCGTTGTATCTCTACCTAATCAGCCCCAGCATTTT.